The rows below give T cell receptor beta chains drawn from one sample of a study of response to subunit inactivated influenza vaccine. TCRdb reanalysed the RT-PCR reads using MiXCR and keeps one entry per CDR3 protein. The data show around 190,000 distinct CDR3 sequences, around 14% seen once. The sequences come from CD8+ T cells sorted from PBMCs, collected 4 to 6 days after vaccination. Source of these receptors: a man in his fifties or sixties who received an inactivated influenza vaccine. Each CDR3 is given with its conserved first and last residue. A D gene is named only where the DNA matches it firmly. Size tells how often a clone was seen (once, few, many) or the class of an expanded clone, and some rows leave it out.

J | size | D | V | DNA | CDR3
TRBJ2-1 | many | TRBD2 | TRBV12-3/TRBV12-4 | TGTGCCAGCAGTATACGGGCTAGCGGGGTTTTGTACAATGAGCAGTTCTTC | CASSIRASGVLYNEQFF
TRBJ2-6 | - | TRBD2 | TRBV2 | TGTGCCAGCAGTGACCGGCTAGCGGAACTCTCTGGGGCCAACGTCCTGACTTTC | CASSDRLAELSGANVLTF
TRBJ2-2 | few | - | TRBV5-1 | TGCGCCAGCAACCCCGGGACAATAATCACCGGGGAGCTGTTTTTT | CASNPGTIITGELFF
TRBJ1-3 | - | - | TRBV11-2 | TGTGCCAGCAGCTTAGGGCGGTCCGGTGGAAACACCATATATTTT | CASSLGRSGGNTIYF
TRBJ2-7 | - | TRBD2 | TRBV5-5 | TGTGCCAGCAGCCTGGGAGCGGGGGTTGCCTACGAGCAGTACTTC | CASSLGAGVAYEQYF
TRBJ2-7 | once | - | TRBV7-9 | TGTGCCAGCAGCTTAGCTGGTTACGAGCGGTACTTC | CASSLAGYERYF
TRBJ1-1 | many | - | TRBV6-5 | TGTGCCAGCAGTTTACACCCGATGAACACTGAAGCTTTCTTT | CASSLHPMNTEAFF
TRBJ2-7 | few | - | TRBV28 | TGTGCCAGCAGTTTGGTGGGGGTGACCTACGAGCAGTACTTC | CASSLVGVTYEQYF
TRBJ2-1 | few | - | TRBV18 | TGTGCCAGCTCACCTCGAAGGAATGAGCAGTTCTTC | CASSPRRNEQFF
TRBJ1-4 | - | - | TRBV12-3/TRBV12-4 | TGTGCCAGCAGTCAGGCTGGCGTTGAAAAACTGTTTTTT | CASSQAGVEKLFF
TRBJ2-7 | - | TRBD2 | TRBV11-2 | TGTGCCAGCAGCCCGGGACTAGACCTCTACGAGCAGTACTTC | CASSPGLDLYEQYF
TRBJ2-2 | - | TRBD2 | TRBV11-2 | TGTGCCAGCAGCTTAGTTCGCCTAGCGGGGGACAACACCGGGGAGCTGTTTTTT | CASSLVRLAGDNTGELFF
TRBJ2-5 | - | - | TRBV6-5 | TGTGCCAGCAGTTACTCTCCCCGGACCGAGACCCAGTACTTC | CASSYSPRTETQYF
TRBJ1-1 | few | - | TRBV4-1 | TGCGCCAGCAGCCAAGATCTGAGACTTAACACTGAAGCTTTCTTT | CASSQDLRLNTEAFF
TRBJ2-1 | few | - | TRBV6-1 | TGTGCCAGCAGTGAAATGGGGTCTGAGCAGTTCTTC | CASSEMGSEQFF
TRBJ1-2 | - | - | TRBV6-5 | TGTGCCAGCAGTTACTCGACCAGGGGTGATTATGGCTACACCTTC | CASSYSTRGDYGYTF
TRBJ2-5 | - | - | TRBV6-5 | TGTGCCAGCAGTTACGGGCAAGAGACCCAGTACTTC | CASSYGQETQYF